Below, 30 T cell receptor beta chains from the same sample are listed, as sequenced in a study of T cell repertoires in cytomegalovirus infection. No antigen has been assigned to these receptors. TCRdb used MiXCR to reprocess the reads, holding one entry per CDR3 protein. The sample lists 900,000 to 950,000 distinct CDR3 sequences; around 32% were seen once. This specimen was cultured CD8+ T cells from PBMCs, taken from culture after CMV antigen stimulation. Receptor source: a human donor in good health (CMV status not recorded). Some clones in this sample may be carry-over from other donors' samples.

This chain uses TRBV27 with TRBJ1-5; a possible D gene is TRBD1 (5 bases). The CDR3 consists of 15 residues. V lost 5 bases and J 6 bases, leaving 17 bases between the germline ends. In germline, CDR1 is MNHEY, CDR2 SMNVEV (reference sequence). CDR3 nucleotides: TGTGCCAGCAGTCCGATGCGGTATGGGGGTCAGCCCCAGCATTTT. Protein sequence: CASSPMRYGGQPQHF.

This clonotype was observed a handful of times. The chain has TRBV7-6 and TRBJ1-1; possible D gene TRBD1, 5 bases. Germline V CDR1 and CDR2: SGHVS, FNYEAQ. Trimming stripped 1 base from V and 4 bases from J, with 10 bases between. There are 14 residues in the CDR3. CDR3 DNA sequence: TGTGCCAGCAGCTTAGTCACGGGGGGCACTGAAGCTTTCTTT. It codes for CASSLVTGGTEAFF.

This clonotype was seen repeatedly, ten times or more. CDR3 coding DNA: TGTGCCAGCAGTTACCTTCAGTTCTATGGCTACACCTTC. Encoded protein: CASSYLQFYGYTF. This chain connects TRBV6-2 or TRBV6-3 to TRBJ1-2; no clear D gene. This CDR3 spans 13 amino acids. Germline CDR1 MNHEY, CDR2 SVGEGT. V was pared by 2 bases and J by 4 bases, with 8 bases between.

V usage is TRBV7-8 and J usage is TRBJ2-7, with D perhaps matching TRBD1 (5 bases). CDR1 and CDR2 (germline): SGHVS, FQNEAQ. Trimming stripped 1 base from V and 2 bases from J, with 9 bases between. The CDR3 has 14 amino acids. The CDR3 loop is CASSLEQATYEQYF. DNA for the CDR3: TGTGCCAGCAGCTTAGAACAGGCGACCTACGAGCAGTACTTC. The variable domain in full, with the rest retrieved from reference TRBV7-8 and TRBJ2-7, is GAGVSQSPRYKVAKRGQDVALRCDPISGHVSLFWYQQALGQGPEFLTYFQNEAQLDKSGLPSDRFFAERPEGSVSTLKIQRTQQEDSAVYLCASSLEQATYEQYFGPGTRLTVT.

Of note for this clonotype: A much bigger clone sits one base away, suggesting this may be a read error. The chain couples TRBV18 to TRBJ1-2; D gene ambiguous. The CDR3 covers 12 residues. Looked up from germline, CDR1 is KGHSH and CDR2 is LQKENI. Between the trimmed V and J ends, which lost 8 bases and 5 bases, there was a span of 12 bases. The CDR3 DNA reads TGTGCCAGCCGTTCCGGGCCTTATGGCTACACCTTC. It yields the protein CASRSGPYGYTF.

The rearrangement uses TRBV18 and TRBJ2-7, with D possibly matching TRBD2 (6 bases). The CDR3 is 15 amino acids. Looked up from germline, CDR1 is KGHSH and CDR2 is LQKENI. Deletions cut 8 bases from V and 7 bases from J, with 24 bases between. CDR3 DNA sequence: TGTGCCAGCATGGGGGGTCCCGCCGATATGGATGAGCAGTACTTC. Translation: CASMGGPADMDEQYF.

The V gene is TRBV6-2 or TRBV6-3, the J gene TRBJ2-1; the D is unclear. The germline gives CDR1 MNHEY, CDR2 SVGEGT. This CDR3 contains 16 residues. With 9 bases removed from V and 6 bases from J, the gap between germline ends came to 24 bases. The CDR3: CASARSYPKASNEQFF. In DNA form, the CDR3 reads TGTGCCAGTGCTCGTAGTTACCCAAAAGCCTCCAATGAGCAGTTCTTC.

V usage is TRBV15 and J usage is TRBJ2-1; TRBD1 aligns across 9 bases. Unmatched junction bases numbered 10, after V lost 3 bases and J lost 4 bases. The CDR3 sequence is 17 residues long. Germline assignment: CDR1 LNHNV and CDR2 YYDKDF (reference sequence). CDR3 nucleotide sequence: TGTGCCACCAGCAGTTACACCGGGACAGGGATATACAATGAGCAGTTCTTC. Protein product: CATSSYTGTGIYNEQFF.

A few counts support this clonotype. V and J are TRBV29-1 and TRBJ1-3, with a tentative D call TRBD1 (5 bases). This CDR3 is built from 14 residues. Germline CDR1 is SQVTM and CDR2 is ANQGSEA. V gave up 6 bases and J gave up 0 bases, with 12 bases separating them. The CDR3 DNA reads TGCAGCGTGGCTGCAGGGTTCTCTGGAAACACCATATATTTT. This sequence encodes CSVAAGFSGNTIYF.

This clonotype was picked up a small number of times. The chain uses TRBV7-8 and TRBJ2-7; D uncertain. Trimming shortened V by 4 bases and J by 4 bases, and 20 bases separated the two germline ends. The CDR3 is made up of 16 amino acids. Germline loops: CDR1 SGHVS, CDR2 FQNEAQ. CDR3 DNA sequence: TGTGCCAGCAGCTCCAGACGGCAGAGATCCTTTTACGAGCAGTACGTC. Its translation: CASSSRRQRSFYEQYV.

The rearrangement uses TRBV4-2 and TRBJ2-5, with TRBD2 matching over 7 bases. Germline V gene lookup returns CDR1 LGHNA and CDR2 YNFKEQ. J was trimmed by 3 bases and V by 4 bases; bases with no gene match: 8. The CDR3 covers 15 residues. The CDR3 sequence: CASSLGEGPKETQYF. The CDR3 DNA sequence: TGTGCCAGCAGCCTGGGGGAGGGACCCAAAGAGACCCAGTACTTC.

This clonotype has ten or more counts. The V call is TRBV7-9, the J call TRBJ2-5; a possible D gene is TRBD2 (6 bases). Trimming took off 5 bases at V and 2 bases at J, with 18 bases between the two ends. This CDR3 comprises 16 residues. Germline CDR1 SEHNR, CDR2 FQNEAQ (reference sequence). The CDR3 DNA follows: TGTGCCAGCAGCGACCTCCGGGTGCGGGAACAAGAGACCCAGTACTTC. It yields the protein CASSDLRVREQETQYF.

V gene TRBV11-3 combines with J gene TRBJ2-7; D unresolved. Germline values: CDR1 SGHNT, CDR2 YENEEA. The CDR3 sequence is 13 residues long. Trimming took off 2 bases at V and 5 bases at J, with 10 bases between the two ends. The CDR3 is CASSLRGSDEQYF. In DNA form, the CDR3 reads TGTGCCAGCAGCTTAAGAGGAAGCGACGAGCAGTACTTC. Combining the CDR3 with reference TRBV11-3 and TRBJ2-7 gives the whole variable domain EAGVVQSPRYKIIEKKQPVAFWCNPISGHNTLYWYLQNLGQGPELLIRYENEEAVDDSQLPKDRFSAERLKGVDSTLKIQPAELGDSAVYLCASSLRGSDEQYFGPGTRLTVT.

The chain couples TRBV7-6 to TRBJ1-1; D gene uncertain. V gave up 1 base and J gave up 4 bases, with 13 bases separating them. The CDR3 runs to 15 residues. Per germline, CDR1 SGHVS and CDR2 FNYEAQ. This CDR3 is CASSLEGSALTEAFF. For the CDR3, the DNA is TGTGCCAGCAGCTTAGAGGGCAGCGCACTCACTGAAGCTTTCTTT.

Turning to this clonotype: A read error may account for a junction end that differs from germline. The chain uses TRBV6-1 and TRBJ1-4, with 8 positions matching TRBD1. Germline-derived CDR1 and CDR2 are MNHNS and SASEGT. The CDR3 contains 15 residues. CDR3 in DNA: TGTGCCAGCGGTGAAGACGGACAGGGTAATGAAAAACTGTTTTTT. Translating it yields CASGEDGQGNEKLFF.

This chain links TRBV6-6 with TRBJ2-2, with 8 bases identical to TRBD2. Germline V gene lookup returns CDR1 MNHNY and CDR2 SVGAGI (reference sequence). There are 16 residues in the CDR3. V gave up 2 bases and J gave up 1 base; unmatched junction bases: 3. CDR3 bases: TGTGCCAGCAGTTACGGCCTAGCGGGGAACACCGGGGAGCTGTTTTTT. Protein sequence: CASSYGLAGNTGELFF.

The chain joins TRBV9 to TRBJ1-3; TRBD1 matches 7 bases. The CDR3 length is 16 residues. CDR1 SGDLS and CDR2 YYNGEE come from the germline V gene. With 3 bases clipped from V and 2 bases from J, the junction kept 8 bases outside the gene matches. This chain's CDR3 is CASSERDSYAGNTIYF. CDR3 DNA sequence: TGTGCCAGCAGCGAACGGGACAGCTACGCTGGAAACACCATATATTTT. The full variable domain, rest sourced from reference TRBV9 and TRBJ1-3, is DSGVTQTPKHLITATGQRVTLRCSPRSGDLSVYWYQQSLDQGLQFLIQYYNGEERAKGNILERFSAQQFPDLHSELNLSSLELGDSALYFCASSERDSYAGNTIYFGEGSWLTVV.

V and J are TRBV5-5 and TRBJ2-1; 10 nucleotides match TRBD2. The germline V gene encodes CDR1 SGHKS and CDR2 YYEKEE (reference sequence). The CDR3 contains 16 residues. The trim removed 0 bases at V and 3 bases at J, leaving 3 bases unmatched. The CDR3, as DNA: TGTGCCAGCAGCTTGGCGCGGACTAGCGGCTACAATGAGCAGTTCTTC. Translated: CASSLARTSGYNEQFF.

The chain links TRBV20-1 to TRBJ1-4; D gene ambiguous. V lost 1 base, J lost 7 bases, and 10 bases lay in between. The CDR3 is made up of 13 amino acids. Per germline, CDR1 DFQATT and CDR2 SNEGSKA (reference sequence). The CDR3 nucleotides are TGCAGTGCTAGAGTGGAGTATAGTGAAAAACTGTTTTTT. Its protein is CSARVEYSEKLFF.

CDR3 coding DNA: TGCAGCGTTGAGAAGGGCGGGTACCGTGGCACCGGGGAGCTGTTTTTT. This sequence encodes CSVEKGGYRGTGELFF. The chain uses TRBV29-1 and TRBJ2-2, with D tentatively TRBD2 (5 bases). With 3 bases removed from V and 4 bases from J, the gap between germline ends came to 18 bases. This CDR3 has 16 amino acids. The germline V gene has CDR1 SQVTM and CDR2 ANQGSEA.

This clonotype was picked up a small number of times. This chain connects TRBV25-1 to TRBJ2-4; either TRBD1 or TRBD2 may fit D (6 bases each). CDR1 and CDR2 (germline): MGHDK, SYGVNS. CDR3 length equals 17 residues. V lost 1 base and J lost 4, with 17 bases in between. The CDR3 reads CASSESVEGGLKNIQYF. CDR3 coding DNA: TGTGCCAGCAGTGAATCGGTCGAGGGGGGCCTAAAAAACATTCAGTACTTC.

CDR3 region: CASSLLTGEDYEQYF. The CDR3 region has the DNA TGTGCCAGCAGCTTGTTAACGGGAGAAGATTACGAGCAGTACTTC. The gene calls are TRBV5-6 and TRBJ2-7, with a tentative D call TRBD2 (6 bases). This CDR3 is built from 15 residues. Germline CDR1 is SGHDT and CDR2 is YYEEEE. The V and J ends lost 1 base and 4 bases respectively, with 15 bases between them.

This clonotype was seen more than once but under ten times. V is TRBV6-1 and J is TRBJ2-7; no reliable D call. CDR3 length: 13 residues. Germline V gene data show CDR1 as MNHNS and CDR2 as SASEGT. With 7 bases removed from V and 0 bases from J, the gap between germline ends came to 10 bases. Here the CDR3 DNA reads TGTGCCAGCAAGGACGGACCCTCCTACGAGCAGTACTTC. Translated: CASKDGPSYEQYF.

This clonotype was seen a handful of times. This chain uses TRBV7-9 with TRBJ2-7; D might be TRBD2 (6 bases). CDR3 length: 15 residues. Looked up from germline, CDR1 is SEHNR and CDR2 is FQNEAQ (reference sequence). Trimming removed 3 bases at V and 6 bases at J, with 18 bases between. Here the CDR3 reads CASSLSETRVSEQYF. DNA for the CDR3: TGTGCCAGCAGCTTGTCCGAGACTAGGGTGAGCGAGCAGTACTTC.

This clonotype was seen a handful of times. This sequence joins TRBV20-1 and TRBJ1-2; no firm D call. In germline, CDR1 is DFQATT, CDR2 SNEGSKA (reference sequence). V lost 2 bases, J lost 4 bases, and 5 bases lay in between. The CDR3 is made up of 11 amino acids. Here the CDR3 DNA reads TGCAGTGCTAGACCTATCTATGGCTACACCTTC. The encoded protein is CSARPIYGYTF.

The chain uses TRBV7-9 and TRBJ2-3, with D perhaps matching TRBD2 (7 bases). The CDR3 sequence is 15 residues long. Trimming took 1 base from V and 7 from J, leaving 15 bases between them. Germline V gene lookup returns CDR1 SEHNR and CDR2 FQNEAQ (reference sequence). In DNA, the CDR3 is TGTGCCAGCAGCTTAGGCGGGGGCCTCAAGAATACGCAGTATTTT. Encoded protein: CASSLGGGLKNTQYF.

This sequence joins TRBV6-6 and TRBJ2-1; TRBD2 agrees at 10 bases. V lost 5 bases and J lost 9; bases outside the gene matches: 13. Looked up from germline, CDR1 is MNHNY and CDR2 is SVGAGI (reference sequence). The CDR3 spans 16 residues. CDR3 DNA: TGTGCCAGCAGTCCCTCCAGCGGGGGGGCGTGGGGTGAGCAGTTCTTC. It encodes CASSPSSGGAWGEQFF.

In this sample, this clonotype turned up a few times. V and J are TRBV14 and TRBJ2-1, with 8 bases that match TRBD2. J gave up 8 bases and V 4 bases, and 7 bases lay outside the gene matches. CDR1 and CDR2 from the germline V gene are SGHDN and FVKESK. This CDR3 region has 14 residues. CDR3 region: CASSPFSGVYEQFF. CDR3 nucleotide sequence: TGTGCCAGCAGCCCATTTAGCGGGGTGTATGAGCAGTTCTTC.

The chain couples TRBV27 to TRBJ1-1; TRBD1 matches at 12 bases. CDR1 MNHEY and CDR2 SMNVEV come from the germline V gene (reference sequence). The CDR3 consists of 16 residues. V shed 8 bases and J 1 base; nucleotides not matched to a gene: 8. The CDR3 bases are TGTGCCAGCGCCCGGGACAGGGGGCGGGCGAACACTGAAGCTTTCTTT. Amino acid sequence: CASARDRGRANTEAFF.

This clonotype was detected only a few times. The V gene is TRBV6-5, the J gene TRBJ1-2; TRBD1 might be the D (6 bases). Between the trimmed V and J ends, which lost 6 bases and 6 bases, there was a span of 20 bases. The CDR3 runs to 15 residues. Germline V CDR1 and CDR2: MNHEY, SVGAGI. DNA of the CDR3: TGTGCCAGCAGATTAGGAGGGGGAGGGGCTCATGGCTACACCTTC. This encodes CASRLGGGGAHGYTF.